This T cell receptor (beta chain) was observed in a study of cytomegalovirus exposure and HLA in healthy donors. General observations from the study: Confirmation in vitro established that a few CMV-associated chains were specific for CMV antigens.

The study ran its PCR with 60 Vbeta and 13 Jbeta primers. Produced via immunoSEQ multiplex PCR; TCRdb's table is partial and in-frame only. Seen here are tens of thousands of clones, about 80% observed once, and the top ten hold approximately 7.8%. Turning to this clone: The target antigen is unknown.

The specimen was PBMCs. The TCR was taken from a man in his 60s in good health and CMV-seropositive.

CDR3 in DNA: TGTGCCAGCAGTGAGCTGGCCTTATCCTACAATGAGCAGTTCTTC. It encodes CASSELALSYNEQFF. This chain joins TRBV6-1 and TRBJ2-1; D gene unclear. Germline assignment: CDR1 MNHNS and CDR2 SASEGT. The CDR3 totals 15 residues. Trimming pared 3 bases from V and 1 base from J, leaving 10 bases between.